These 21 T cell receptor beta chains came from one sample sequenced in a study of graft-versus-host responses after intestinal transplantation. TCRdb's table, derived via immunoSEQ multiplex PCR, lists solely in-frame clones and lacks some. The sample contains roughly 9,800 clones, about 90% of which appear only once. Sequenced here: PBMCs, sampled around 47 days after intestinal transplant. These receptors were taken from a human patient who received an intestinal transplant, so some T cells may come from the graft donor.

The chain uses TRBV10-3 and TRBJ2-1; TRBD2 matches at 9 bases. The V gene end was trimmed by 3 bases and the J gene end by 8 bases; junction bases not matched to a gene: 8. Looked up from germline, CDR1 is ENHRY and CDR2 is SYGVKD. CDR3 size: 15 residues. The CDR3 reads CAISDMGGGADEQFF. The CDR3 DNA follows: TGTGCCATCAGTGATATGGGCGGGGGGGCGGATGAGCAGTTCTTC.

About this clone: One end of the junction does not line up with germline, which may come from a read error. Here the CDR3 reads CASSLGWAGVRF. CDR3 nucleotides: TGTGCCAGCAGCTTAGGATGGGCGGGAGTAAGGTTC. The chain is built from TRBV7-2 and TRBJ2-7, with TRBD2 matching over 7 bases. Germline CDR1 reads SGHTA; CDR2 reads FQGNSA. The CDR3 runs 12 residues. The complete variable domain, with remaining parts taken from reference TRBV7-2 and TRBJ2-7, reads GAGVSQSPSNKVTEKGKDVELRCDPISGHTALYWYRQSLGQGLEFLIYFQGNSAPDKSGLPSDRFSAERTGGSVSTLTIQRTQQEDSAVYLCASSLGWAGVRFGPGTRLTVT.

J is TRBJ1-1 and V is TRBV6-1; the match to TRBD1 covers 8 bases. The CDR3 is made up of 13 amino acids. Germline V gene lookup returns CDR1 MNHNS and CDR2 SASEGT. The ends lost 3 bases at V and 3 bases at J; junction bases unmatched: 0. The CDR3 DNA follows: TGTGCCAGCAGTGAGGACAGGGACACTGAAGCTTTCTTT. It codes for CASSEDRDTEAFF.

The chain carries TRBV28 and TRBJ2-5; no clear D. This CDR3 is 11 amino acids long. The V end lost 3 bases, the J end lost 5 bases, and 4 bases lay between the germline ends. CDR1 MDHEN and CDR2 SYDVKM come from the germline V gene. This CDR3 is CASSFRETQYF. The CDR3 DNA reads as TGTGCCAGCAGTTTCAGGGAGACCCAGTACTTC.

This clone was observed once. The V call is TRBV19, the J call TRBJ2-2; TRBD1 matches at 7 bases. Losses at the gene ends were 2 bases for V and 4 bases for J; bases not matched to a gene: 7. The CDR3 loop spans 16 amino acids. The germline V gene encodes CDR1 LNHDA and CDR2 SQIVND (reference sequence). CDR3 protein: CASSIRQGVTTGELFF. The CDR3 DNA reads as TGTGCCAGTAGTATACGGCAGGGGGTGACCACCGGGGAGCTGTTTTTT.

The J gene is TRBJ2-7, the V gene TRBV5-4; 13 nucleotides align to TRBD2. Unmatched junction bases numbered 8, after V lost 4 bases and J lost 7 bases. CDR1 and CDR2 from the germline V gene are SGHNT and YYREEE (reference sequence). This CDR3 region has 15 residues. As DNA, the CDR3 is TGTGCCAGCAGCCCCGGACTAGCGGGAGTCTGGGAGCAGTACTTC. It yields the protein CASSPGLAGVWEQYF.

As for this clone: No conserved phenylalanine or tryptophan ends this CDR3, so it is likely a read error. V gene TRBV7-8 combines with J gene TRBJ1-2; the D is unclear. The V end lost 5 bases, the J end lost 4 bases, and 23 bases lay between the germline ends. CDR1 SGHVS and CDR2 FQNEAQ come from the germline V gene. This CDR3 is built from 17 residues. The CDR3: CASSTVTLTRKTYGYTS. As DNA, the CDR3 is TGTGCCAGCAGCACGGTAACGCTTACCCGAAAGACCTATGGCTACACCTCC.

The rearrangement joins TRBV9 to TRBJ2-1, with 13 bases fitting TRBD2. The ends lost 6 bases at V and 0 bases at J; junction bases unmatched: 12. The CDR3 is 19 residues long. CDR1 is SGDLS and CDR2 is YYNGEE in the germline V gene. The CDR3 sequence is CASTPITSGRDSSYNEQFF. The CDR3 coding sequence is TGTGCCAGCACCCCCATTACTAGCGGGAGGGATAGCTCCTACAATGAGCAGTTCTTC.

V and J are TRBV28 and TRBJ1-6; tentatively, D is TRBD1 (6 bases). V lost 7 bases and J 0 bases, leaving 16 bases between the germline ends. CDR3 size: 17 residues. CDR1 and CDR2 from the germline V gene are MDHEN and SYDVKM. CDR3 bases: TGTGCCAGCACCCCGGGACACGAGAGCTCCTATAATTCACCCCTCCACTTT. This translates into CASTPGHESSYNSPLHF.

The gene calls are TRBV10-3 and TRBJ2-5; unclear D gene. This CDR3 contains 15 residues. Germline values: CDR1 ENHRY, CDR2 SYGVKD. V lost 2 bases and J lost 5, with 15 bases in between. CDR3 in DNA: TGTGCCATCAGTGAGAGAGAACCTTCTATGGAGACCCAGTACTTC. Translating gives CAISEREPSMETQYF.

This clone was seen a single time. The CDR3 here is CASRTGQGEAFF. CDR3 DNA sequence: TGTGCCAGCAGGACAGGGCAGGGTGAAGCTTTCTTT. J is TRBJ1-1 and V is TRBV2, with TRBD1 matching 7 bases. Trimming took 6 bases from V and 7 from J; bases not matched to a gene: 5. The CDR3 is 12 residues long. Germline values: CDR1 SNHLY, CDR2 FYNNEI.

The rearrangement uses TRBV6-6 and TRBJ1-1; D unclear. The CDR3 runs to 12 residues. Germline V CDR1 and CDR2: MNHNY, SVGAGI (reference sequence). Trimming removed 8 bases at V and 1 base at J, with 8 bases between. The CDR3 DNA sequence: TGTGCCAGCCGGACCTGGAACACTGAAGCTTTCTTT. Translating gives CASRTWNTEAFF.

The CDR3 is CAISESWDPSSYNEQFF. Here the CDR3 DNA reads TGTGCCATCAGTGAGTCTTGGGACCCGAGCTCCTACAATGAGCAGTTCTTC. V gene TRBV10-3 combines with J gene TRBJ2-1; D possibly uses TRBD1 or TRBD2 (5 bases each). V lost 0 bases, J lost 0 bases, and 12 bases lay in between. The CDR3 contains 17 residues. Germline loops: CDR1 ENHRY, CDR2 SYGVKD.

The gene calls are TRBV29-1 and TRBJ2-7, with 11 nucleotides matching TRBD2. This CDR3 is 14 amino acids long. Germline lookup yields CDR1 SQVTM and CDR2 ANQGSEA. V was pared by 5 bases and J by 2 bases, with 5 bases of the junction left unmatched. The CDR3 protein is CSVKGLAVTYEQYF. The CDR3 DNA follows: TGCAGCGTTAAGGGACTAGCGGTAACCTACGAGCAGTACTTC.

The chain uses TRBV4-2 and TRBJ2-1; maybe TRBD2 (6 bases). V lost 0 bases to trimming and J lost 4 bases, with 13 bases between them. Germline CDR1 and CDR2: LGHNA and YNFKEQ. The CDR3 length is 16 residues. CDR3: CASSQDGVAAYNEQFF. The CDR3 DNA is TGTGCCAGCAGCCAAGATGGGGTAGCGGCTTACAATGAGCAGTTCTTC.

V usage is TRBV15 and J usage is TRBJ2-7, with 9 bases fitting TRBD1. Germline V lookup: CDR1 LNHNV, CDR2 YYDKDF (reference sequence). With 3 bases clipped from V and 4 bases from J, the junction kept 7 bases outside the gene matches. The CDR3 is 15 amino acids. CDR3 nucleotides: TGTGCCACCAGCAGTAAGACAGGGGGGCTTTACGAGCAGTACTTC. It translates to CATSSKTGGLYEQYF. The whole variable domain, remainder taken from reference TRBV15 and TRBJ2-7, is DAMVIQNPRYQVTQFGKPVTLSCSQTLNHNVMYWYQQKSSQAPKLLFHYYDKDFNNEADTPDNFQSRRPNTSFCFLDIRSPGLGDTAMYLCATSSKTGGLYEQYFGPGTRLTVT.

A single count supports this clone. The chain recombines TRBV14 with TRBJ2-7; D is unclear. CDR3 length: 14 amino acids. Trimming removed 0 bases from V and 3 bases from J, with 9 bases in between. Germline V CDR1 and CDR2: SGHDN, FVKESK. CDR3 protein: CASSQDVTFYEQYF. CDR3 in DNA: TGTGCCAGCAGCCAAGACGTTACATTCTACGAGCAGTACTTC.

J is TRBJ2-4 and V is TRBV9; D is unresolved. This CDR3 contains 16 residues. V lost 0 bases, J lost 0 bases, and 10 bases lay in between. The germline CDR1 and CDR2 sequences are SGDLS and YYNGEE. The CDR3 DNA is TGTGCCAGCAGCGTAGGATCCGGAGTAGCCAAAAACATTCAGTACTTC. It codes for CASSVGSGVAKNIQYF.

The CDR3 region is CSVSGTSGGAADTQYF. CDR3 sequence (DNA): TGCAGCGTTTCCGGGACTAGCGGGGGGGCTGCAGATACGCAGTATTTT. The V call is TRBV29-1, the J call TRBJ2-3, with 16 bases matching TRBD2. With 5 bases clipped from V and 4 bases from J, the junction kept 6 bases outside the gene matches. This CDR3 region has 16 residues. The V gene's germline CDR1 is SQVTM and CDR2 ANQGSEA.

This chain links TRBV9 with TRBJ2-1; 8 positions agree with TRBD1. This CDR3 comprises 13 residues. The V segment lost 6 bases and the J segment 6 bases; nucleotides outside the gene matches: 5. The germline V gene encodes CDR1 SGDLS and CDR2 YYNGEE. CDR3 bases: TGTGCCAGCACCCAGGGGGCAGCCAATGAGCAGTTCTTC. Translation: CASTQGAANEQFF.

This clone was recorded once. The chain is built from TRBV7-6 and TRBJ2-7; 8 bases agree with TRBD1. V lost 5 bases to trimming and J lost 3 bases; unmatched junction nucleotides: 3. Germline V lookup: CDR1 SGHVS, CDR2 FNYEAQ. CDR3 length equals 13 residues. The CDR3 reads CASSPGQGYEQYF. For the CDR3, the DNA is TGTGCCAGCAGCCCTGGACAGGGCTACGAGCAGTACTTC.